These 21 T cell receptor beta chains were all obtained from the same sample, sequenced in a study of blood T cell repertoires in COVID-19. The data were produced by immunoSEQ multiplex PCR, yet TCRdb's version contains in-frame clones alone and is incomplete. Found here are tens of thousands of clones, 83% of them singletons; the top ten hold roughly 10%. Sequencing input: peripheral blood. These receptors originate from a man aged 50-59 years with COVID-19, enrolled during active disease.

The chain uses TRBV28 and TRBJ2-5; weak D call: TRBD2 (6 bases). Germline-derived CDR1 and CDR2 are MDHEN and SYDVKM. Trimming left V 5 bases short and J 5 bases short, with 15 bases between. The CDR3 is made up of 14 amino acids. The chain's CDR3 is CASSRDSEGETQYF. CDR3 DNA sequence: TGTGCCAGCAGTCGCGACTCGGAGGGGGAGACCCAGTACTTC.

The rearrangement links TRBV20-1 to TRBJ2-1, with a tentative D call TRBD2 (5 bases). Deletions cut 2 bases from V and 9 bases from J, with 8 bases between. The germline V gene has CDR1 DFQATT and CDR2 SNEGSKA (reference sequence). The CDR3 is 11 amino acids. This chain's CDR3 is CSARLAVEQFF. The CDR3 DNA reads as TGCAGTGCTAGACTAGCTGTTGAGCAGTTCTTC.

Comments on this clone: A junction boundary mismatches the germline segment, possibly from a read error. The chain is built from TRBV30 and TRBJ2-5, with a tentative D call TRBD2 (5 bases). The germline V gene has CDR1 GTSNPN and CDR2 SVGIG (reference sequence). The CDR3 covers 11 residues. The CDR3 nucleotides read TGCTCCGGCGGGTCACAAGAGACCCAGTACTTC. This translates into CSGGSQETQYF.

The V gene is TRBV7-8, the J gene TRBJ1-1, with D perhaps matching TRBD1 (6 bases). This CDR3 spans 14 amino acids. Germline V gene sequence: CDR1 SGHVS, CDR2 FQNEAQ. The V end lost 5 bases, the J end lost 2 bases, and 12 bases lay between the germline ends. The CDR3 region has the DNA TGTGCCAGCAGCCTACAGGGTGGTAACACTGAAGCTTTCTTT. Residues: CASSLQGGNTEAFF.

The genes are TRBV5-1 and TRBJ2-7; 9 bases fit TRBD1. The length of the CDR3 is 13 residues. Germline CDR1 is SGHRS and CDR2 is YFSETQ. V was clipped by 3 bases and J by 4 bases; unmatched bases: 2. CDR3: CASSSDRGYEQYF. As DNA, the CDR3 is TGCGCCAGCAGCTCGGACAGGGGATACGAGCAGTACTTC.

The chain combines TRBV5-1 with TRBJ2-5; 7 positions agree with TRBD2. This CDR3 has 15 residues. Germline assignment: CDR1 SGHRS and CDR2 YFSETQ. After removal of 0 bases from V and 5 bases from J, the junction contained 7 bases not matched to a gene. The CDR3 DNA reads TGCGCCAGCAGCTTGGAGCGGGGCTTGAGGGAGACCCAGTACTTC. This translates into CASSLERGLRETQYF.

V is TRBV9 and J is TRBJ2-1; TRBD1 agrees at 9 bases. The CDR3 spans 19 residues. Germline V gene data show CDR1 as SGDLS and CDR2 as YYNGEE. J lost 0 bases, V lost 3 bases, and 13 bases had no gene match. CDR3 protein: CASSGVPGQGSSSYNEQFF. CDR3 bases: TGTGCCAGCAGCGGGGTCCCGGGACAGGGCTCCAGCTCCTACAATGAGCAGTTCTTC.

In DNA form, the CDR3 reads TGTGCCAGCAGCTACAGATTCACAGATACGCAGTATTTT. Translating it yields CASSYRFTDTQYF. The chain joins TRBV5-6 to TRBJ2-3; D not certain. CDR1 is SGHDT, CDR2 YYEEEE, per germline. The V and J ends lost 3 bases and 2 bases respectively, with 7 bases between them. The CDR3 has 13 amino acids.

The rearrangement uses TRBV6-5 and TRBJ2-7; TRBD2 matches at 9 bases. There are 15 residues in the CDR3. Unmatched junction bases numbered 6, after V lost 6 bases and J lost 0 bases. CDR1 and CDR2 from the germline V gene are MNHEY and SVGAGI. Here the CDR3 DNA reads TGTGCCAGCAGCCGTAGCGGGGGCTCCTCCTACGAGCAGTACTTC. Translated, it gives CASSRSGGSSYEQYF.

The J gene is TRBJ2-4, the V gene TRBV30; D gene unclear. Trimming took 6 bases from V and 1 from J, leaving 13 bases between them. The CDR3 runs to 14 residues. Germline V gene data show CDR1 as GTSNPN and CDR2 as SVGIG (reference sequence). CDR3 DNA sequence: TGTGCCTGCCTGAGTGGGCCCGCCAAAAACATTCAGTACTTC. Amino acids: CACLSGPAKNIQYF.

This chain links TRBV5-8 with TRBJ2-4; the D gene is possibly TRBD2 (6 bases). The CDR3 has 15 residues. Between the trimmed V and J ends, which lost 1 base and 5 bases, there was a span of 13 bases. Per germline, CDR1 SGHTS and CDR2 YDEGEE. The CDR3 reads CASSLLGSGENIQYF. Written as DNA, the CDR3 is TGTGCCAGCAGCTTGCTCGGGAGTGGTGAAAACATTCAGTACTTC.

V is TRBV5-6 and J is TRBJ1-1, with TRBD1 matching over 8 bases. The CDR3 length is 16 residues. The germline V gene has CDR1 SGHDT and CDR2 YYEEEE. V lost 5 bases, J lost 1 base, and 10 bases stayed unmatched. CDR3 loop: CASRGSADRENTEAFF. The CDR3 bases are TGTGCCAGCAGGGGATCTGCGGACAGGGAGAACACTGAAGCTTTCTTT.

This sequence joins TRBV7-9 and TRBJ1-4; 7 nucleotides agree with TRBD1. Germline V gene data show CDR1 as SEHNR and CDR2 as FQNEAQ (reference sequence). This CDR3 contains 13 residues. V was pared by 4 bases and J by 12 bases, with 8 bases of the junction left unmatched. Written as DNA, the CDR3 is TGTGCCAGCAGCTCAATCCCCCAGGGGGAACTGTTTTTT. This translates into CASSSIPQGELFF.

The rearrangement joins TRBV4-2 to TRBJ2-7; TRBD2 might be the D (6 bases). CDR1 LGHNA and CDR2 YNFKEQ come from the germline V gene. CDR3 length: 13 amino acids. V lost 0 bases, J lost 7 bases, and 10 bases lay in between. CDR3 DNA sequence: TGTGCCAGCAGCCAAGATGGAGGGAGGGAGCAGTACTTC. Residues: CASSQDGGREQYF.

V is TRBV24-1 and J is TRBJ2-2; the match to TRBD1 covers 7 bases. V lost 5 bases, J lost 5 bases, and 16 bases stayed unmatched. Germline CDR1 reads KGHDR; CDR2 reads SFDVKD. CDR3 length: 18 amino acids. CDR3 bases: TGTGCCACCAGTGGGGGAACTCAGACAGGGAAGAAGACCGGGGAGCTGTTTTTT. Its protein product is CATSGGTQTGKKTGELFF.

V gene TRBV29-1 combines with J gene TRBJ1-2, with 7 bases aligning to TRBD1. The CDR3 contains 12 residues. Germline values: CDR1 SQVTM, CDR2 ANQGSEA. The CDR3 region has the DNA TGCGTTGGACAGGCGATTAACTATGGCTACACCTTC. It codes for CVGQAINYGYTF. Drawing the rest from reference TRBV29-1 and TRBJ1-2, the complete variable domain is SAVISQKPSRDICQRGTSLTIQCQVDSQVTMMFWYRQQPGQSLTLIATANQGSEATYESGFVIDKFPISRPNLTFSTLTVSNMSPEDSSIYLCVGQAINYGYTFGSGTRLTVV.

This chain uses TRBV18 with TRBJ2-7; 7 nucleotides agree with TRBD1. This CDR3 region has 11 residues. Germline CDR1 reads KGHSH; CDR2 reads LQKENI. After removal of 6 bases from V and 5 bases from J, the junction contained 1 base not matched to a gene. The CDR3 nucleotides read TGTGCCAGCTCCCAGGGGGACGAGCAGTACTTC. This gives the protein CASSQGDEQYF.

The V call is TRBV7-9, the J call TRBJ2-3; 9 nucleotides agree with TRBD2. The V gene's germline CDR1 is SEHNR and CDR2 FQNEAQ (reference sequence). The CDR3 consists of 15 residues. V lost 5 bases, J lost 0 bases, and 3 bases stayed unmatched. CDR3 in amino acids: CASSRREGSTDTQYF. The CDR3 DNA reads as TGTGCCAGCAGCCGGCGGGAGGGGAGCACAGATACGCAGTATTTT.

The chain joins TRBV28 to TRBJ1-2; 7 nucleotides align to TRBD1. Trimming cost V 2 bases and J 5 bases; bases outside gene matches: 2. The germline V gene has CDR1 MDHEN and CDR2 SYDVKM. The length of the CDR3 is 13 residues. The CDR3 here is CASSLQGDYGYTF. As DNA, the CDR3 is TGTGCCAGCAGTTTACAGGGGGATTATGGCTACACCTTC.

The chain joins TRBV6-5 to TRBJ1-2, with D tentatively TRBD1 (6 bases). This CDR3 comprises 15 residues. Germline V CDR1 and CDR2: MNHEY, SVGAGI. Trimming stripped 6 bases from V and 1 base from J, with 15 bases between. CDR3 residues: CASRPTGILNYGYTF. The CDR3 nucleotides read TGTGCCAGCAGGCCCACAGGGATCCTTAACTATGGCTACACCTTC.

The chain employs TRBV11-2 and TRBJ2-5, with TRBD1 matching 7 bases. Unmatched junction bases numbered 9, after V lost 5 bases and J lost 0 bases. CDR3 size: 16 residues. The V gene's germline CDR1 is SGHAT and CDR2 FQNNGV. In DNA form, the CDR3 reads TGTGCCAGCAGCCTCCGGGACAGCCTGTACCAAGAGACCCAGTACTTC. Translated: CASSLRDSLYQETQYF.